The 5 T cell receptor beta chains listed next were all sequenced from one sample in a study of blood T cell repertoires in COVID-19. Assay: immunoSEQ multiplex PCR; the TCRdb copy retains only in-frame clones and omits some. The table lists around 100,000 clones, roughly 84% of them singletons, with approximately 1.5% in the top ten. The sequencing sample was made of peripheral blood. The receptors stem from a man in his forties with acute or convalescent COVID-19.

This chain links TRBV4-3 with TRBJ1-1; D remains ambiguous. Trimming left V 4 bases short and J 4 bases short, with 10 bases between. The CDR3 covers 13 residues. The germline CDR1 and CDR2 sequences are LGHNA and YSLEER. The CDR3 bases are TGCGCCAGCAGCCTGATCGGTGGCACTGAAGCTTTCTTT. It translates to CASSLIGGTEAFF.

This clone was found once. This rearrangement joins TRBV19 to TRBJ2-7; 11 nucleotides match TRBD2. Germline loops: CDR1 LNHDA, CDR2 SQIVND (reference sequence). This CDR3 spans 13 amino acids. V trimming: 8 bases; J trimming: 2 bases; junction bases outside the gene matches: 2. The CDR3 DNA reads as TGTGCCAGTTCGACTAGCGGGGCCTACGAGCAGTACTTC. This gives the protein CASSTSGAYEQYF.

V usage is TRBV30 and J usage is TRBJ1-5; D may be TRBD1 (6 bases). Germline V CDR1 and CDR2: GTSNPN, SVGIG (reference sequence). The CDR3 length is 15 residues. V was trimmed by 0 bases and J by 2 bases, leaving 11 bases between them. As DNA, the CDR3 is TGTGCCTGGAGTGTACAACAGGGCGGCAATCAGCCCCAGCATTTT. Protein sequence: CAWSVQQGGNQPQHF.

The chain joins TRBV6-5 to TRBJ2-7; 10 bases are a match to TRBD2. CDR1 is MNHEY and CDR2 is SVGAGI in the germline V gene. The CDR3 contains 15 residues. V shed 2 bases, J shed 2 bases, and the junction held 3 bases outside the gene matches. The CDR3 here is CASSYTSGGAYEQYF. Written as DNA, the CDR3 is TGTGCCAGCAGTTACACGAGCGGGGGGGCCTACGAGCAGTACTTC.

The rearrangement links TRBV9 to TRBJ2-1; the D gene is possibly TRBD2 (6 bases). The CDR3 runs 15 residues. The V gene lost 4 bases and the J gene lost 6 bases, with 17 bases spanning the gap. Germline V lookup: CDR1 SGDLS, CDR2 YYNGEE. CDR3: CASSLHGGGSNEQFF. DNA of the CDR3: TGTGCCAGCAGCCTTCACGGGGGAGGATCCAATGAGCAGTTCTTC.